The clone carrying this TCR beta chain has just a few counts. What it binds is unknown. These data belong to a study of T cell responses to AZD1222 COVID-19 vaccine. The CDR3 contains 14 residues. The ends were cut back, 2 bases at V and 6 bases at J, with 14 bases in the middle. CDR1 and CDR2 (germline): MDHEN, SYDVKM. TCRdb's copy holds only in-frame clones and misses some; the assay was immunoSEQ multiplex PCR. The table shows roughly 80,000 clones, with approximately 90% occurring only once. Findings and limits, study-wide: Seropositive status at baseline applied to only a handful of AZD1222 recipients. Donors in the cohort were predominantly white British and more often female, and clonal diversity was possibly underestimated. The study sampled repertoires only after the peak T cell response. Unmutated variant regions are reportedly the target of nearly half of TCRs that are spike-specific.

The specimen comprised peripheral blood, sampled on day 0 of MenACWY control vaccination. The chain is built from TRBV28 and TRBJ2-7, with a weak D call TRBD1 (6 bases). The TCR comes from an adult in good health. This CDR3 reads CASSLATQGTEQYF. The DNA for the CDR3 is TGTGCCAGCAGTTTAGCCACACAGGGAACCGAGCAGTACTTC. Full variable domain (missing parts from reference TRBV28 and TRBJ2-7): DVKVTQSSRYLVKRTGEKVFLECVQDMDHENMFWYRQDPGLGLRLIYFSYDVKMKEKGDIPEGYSVSREKKERFSLILESASTNQTSMYLCASSLATQGTEQYFGPGTRLTVT.